This T cell receptor (beta chain) derives from a study of OX40 agonist ivuxolimab in advanced cancers. Some background on the complete study: The costimulatory receptor OX40 (CD134) was targeted by ivuxolimab, a fully human IgG2 agonistic monoclonal antibody. Of the roughly 50 dose-escalation patients, hepatocellular carcinoma was present in 19, melanoma in approximately 15, renal cell carcinoma in 9 and head and neck cancer in 9. The monotherapy dose-escalation portion (N ≈ 52 patients) of the phase I ivuxolimab trial is reported in the paper. Three dose-escalation patients achieved partial responses, one with hepatocellular carcinoma and two with cutaneous melanoma. Intravenous ivuxolimab was administered to patients every 2 weeks at six dose levels: 0.01, 0.1, 0.3, 1.5, 3 and 10 mg/kg. In the dose-escalation cohort, about four fifths of patients were male, and the mean age was around 65 years with a range of roughly 20 to 80. Prior anti-PD-1, anti-PD-L1 or anti-CTLA-4 therapy was permitted, and 40% of dose-escalation patients had received checkpoint inhibitors. The purpose of peripheral TCRbeta sequencing was to test whether ivuxolimab changed TCR sequence diversity and led to clonal T-cell expansion. Overall study results and their limits: Partial responders in the 0.1-3.0 mg/kg groups had among the lowest normalized peripheral clonal expansion, especially among CD8+ T cells. Low levels of normalized T-cell clonal expansion were also shown by some nonresponding patients. At doses of 0.1 to 3.0 mg/kg, clonal expansion of both CD4+ and CD8+ T cells in blood was seen between baseline and week 6. Which antigens the clonally expanded peripheral T cells were specific for was not determined. After ivuxolimab, expanded clones were on average more numerous among CD8+ T cells than among CD4+ T cells.

Genomic DNA was isolated from the sorted cells so that the TCRbeta CDR3 region could be sequenced. The immunoSEQ Assay was used to sequence the TCRbeta CDR3 regions. The source is immuneACCESS, and TCRdb retained only in-frame sequences with V and J called. Part of the clones is not carried over; for the studies checked, unresolved V genes explain less than half of this, and the remainder is unexplained. Recorded for this sample are over 35,000 clones; 85% of them occurred a single time. The ten largest clones represent roughly 16% of the sample. CDR1 is given as LGHNA and CDR2 as YSLEER, both from the germline V gene. Measured from the cysteine to the phenylalanine, the CDR3 is 16 residues long. Kept here is only the CDR3 DNA, which spans 48 bases and is read in frame from base 1. From V the trimming removes 2 bases and from J it removes 4 bases, while the gene matches leave 4 bases of the junction unaccounted for.

Details on this clone: No antigen is known for it. Qualities for individual bases were not recorded, and no much larger clone is one base off.

The trial excluded patients who had a history of autoimmune disease or who were on systemic immunosuppression. In every dose cohort, peripheral blood was drawn for TCR sequencing at baseline, cycle 4 day 1, and cycle 7 day 1. Samples came from an open-label, multicenter, first-in-human phase I dose-escalation trial of ivuxolimab. The trial enrolled adults with locally advanced or metastatic head and neck squamous cell, hepatocellular, melanoma or renal cell carcinoma. CD4+ and CD8+ T cells were sorted separately from peripheral blood before TCR sequencing. The sequencing here drew on CD4+ or CD8+ T cells sorted from blood, taken in a trial of the OX40 agonist ivuxolimab. The receptor comes from an adult with an advanced solid tumor such as melanoma, head and neck, liver or kidney cancer. The chain uses TRBV4-3 and TRBJ2-1, with 11 middle bases fitting TRBD2. The CDR3 region has the sequence CASSQPGTSGYNEQFF. The nucleotide sequence reads as follows: TGCGCCAGCAGCCAACCGGGGACTAGCGGATACAATGAGCAGTTCTTC.